This TCR beta chain was sequenced during a study of T cells in Graves' hyperthyroidism and ophthalmopathy. At the level of the study: Once the initial diagnosis was made, peripheral blood was obtained before any treatment.

The germline V gene has CDR1 LGHNA and CDR2 YSLEER. This CDR3 region has 14 residues. The V end was cut by 4 bases, the J end by 6 bases, with 13 bases between. Study-wide results and limits: Most thyroid clonotypes with frequency above 0.001 were detected in blood. A median about 6.2 months before onset, the model predicted ophthalmopathy.

TCR beta CDR3 regions were amplified from RNA. With the HTBI primer set, the TCR CDR3 went through a first round of RT-PCR. TCRdb re-analysed the multiplex PCR reads in MiXCR, keeping a single row per CDR3 protein. The table lists roughly 420,000 distinct CDR3 sequences, 15% to 19% of them singletons. PBMCs were obtained from about 10 ml fresh peripheral blood. Of note for this clonotype: Its antigen is still unknown.

Source material: blood. The chain links TRBV4-3 to TRBJ2-1; D is possibly TRBD1 (6 bases). This TCR came from a young woman with Graves' hyperthyroidism. The CDR3 sequence: CASSLGAGVNEQFF. CDR3 DNA sequence: TGCGCCAGCAGCCTTGGGGCAGGGGTCAATGAGCAGTTCTTC.